Below, one T cell receptor (beta chain) is given with its context. The germline V gene encodes CDR1 SGHDN and CDR2 FVKESK. The length of the CDR3 is 13 residues. Trimming took 6 bases from V and 0 from J, leaving 8 bases between them. Data came from immunoSEQ multiplex PCR; TCRdb stores just in-frame clones and leaves some out. The sample contains roughly 2.5 million clones, about 92% of which appear only once. This record comes from a study of shared clonotypes between healthy human individuals. Sequences were obtained from naive CD4+ T cells sorted from blood. Indicated subset: CD45RA+ positively selected. The TCR originated in a man younger than 35 in good health. The V call is TRBV14, the J call TRBJ1-1; D unclear. The CDR3 coding sequence is TGTGCCAGCAGGCTGGCGATGAACACTGAAGCTTTCTTT. Its translation: CASRLAMNTEAFF.